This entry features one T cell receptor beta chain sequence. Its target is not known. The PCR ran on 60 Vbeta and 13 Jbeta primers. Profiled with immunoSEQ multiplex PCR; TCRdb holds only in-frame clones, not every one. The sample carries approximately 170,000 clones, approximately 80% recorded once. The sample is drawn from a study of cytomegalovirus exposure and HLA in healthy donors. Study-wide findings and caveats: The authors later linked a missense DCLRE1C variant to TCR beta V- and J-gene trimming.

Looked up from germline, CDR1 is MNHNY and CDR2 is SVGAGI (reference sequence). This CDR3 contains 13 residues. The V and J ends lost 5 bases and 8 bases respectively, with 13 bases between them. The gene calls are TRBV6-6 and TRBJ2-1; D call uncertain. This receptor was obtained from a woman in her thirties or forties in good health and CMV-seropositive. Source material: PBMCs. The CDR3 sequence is CASSAGRVYEQFF. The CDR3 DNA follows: TGTGCCAGCAGTGCCGGCCGGGTTTATGAGCAGTTCTTC.